Shown below are 20 T cell receptor beta chains from a single sample sequenced in a study of CD8+CD57+ T cells in acquired aplastic anemia. CDR3 and TCR beta VDJ profiling relied on a genomic DNA template. TCRdb independently ran MiXCR on the reads; one entry per CDR3 protein. The data show 200,000 or so distinct CDR3 sequences, around 66% seen once. The sequencing sample was made of sorted CD4+, CD8+, or CD8+CD57+ T cells (not recorded which) from PBMCs. Every receptor here comes from a human donor with severe aplastic anemia or a healthy control (not recorded which).

The genes are TRBV7-9 and TRBJ2-5; 9 bases are shared with TRBD1. The junction had 8 bases not matched to a gene; V was cut back by 5 bases and J by 4 bases. CDR1 and CDR2 from the germline V gene are SEHNR and FQNEAQ (reference sequence). The CDR3 is 15 residues long. In DNA, the CDR3 is TGTGCCAGCAGCCGTCCGGAACAGGGGGCAGAGACCCAGTACTTC. Translated: CASSRPEQGAETQYF.

This clonotype was seen at least ten times. This sequence joins TRBV27 and TRBJ2-7, with 10 positions matching TRBD1. V trimming: 1 base; J trimming: 4 bases; junction bases outside the gene matches: 4. The germline gives CDR1 MNHEY, CDR2 SMNVEV (reference sequence). The CDR3 has 15 residues. Written as DNA, the CDR3 is TGTGCCAGCAGTTTATTCGGACAGGGGGGGTACGAGCAGTACTTC. As protein: CASSLFGQGGYEQYF.

The chain employs TRBV5-4 and TRBJ2-7; 7 bases fit TRBD2. The CDR3 runs to 14 residues. After removal of 3 bases from V and 0 bases from J, the junction contained 3 bases not matched to a gene. Germline-derived CDR1 and CDR2 are SGHNT and YYREEE (reference sequence). This CDR3 reads CASSSSGTSYEQYF. In nucleotides, the CDR3 is TGTGCCAGCAGCTCAAGCGGGACCTCCTACGAGCAGTACTTC.

The chain employs TRBV7-3 and TRBJ2-7, with 8 bases matching TRBD2. Germline CDR1 and CDR2: SGHTA and FQGTGA. Germline trimming cut 1 base from V and 2 bases from J; bases unmatched to any gene: 4. This CDR3 is built from 15 residues. CDR3 coding DNA: TGTGCCAGCAGCTTAAGCCGGGGGGGAACCTACGAGCAGTACTTC. It codes for CASSLSRGGTYEQYF.

This clonotype came up many times. The chain has TRBV27 and TRBJ1-1; D remains ambiguous. V was clipped by 2 bases and J by 0 bases, with 7 bases between them. The CDR3 consists of 14 residues. Per the germline V gene, CDR1 is MNHEY and CDR2 is SMNVEV (reference sequence). The CDR3 spells CASSLTGLNTEAFF. The CDR3 DNA is TGTGCCAGCAGTTTAACTGGTTTGAACACTGAAGCTTTCTTT.

Only a few counts were recorded for this clonotype. This sequence joins TRBV12-3 or TRBV12-4 and TRBJ2-5; 7 nucleotides agree with TRBD2. There are 13 residues in the CDR3. V shed 7 bases, J shed 5 bases, and the junction held 7 bases outside the gene matches. This CDR3 is CASNGGEWETQYF. CDR3 sequence (DNA): TGTGCCAGCAATGGGGGGGAATGGGAGACCCAGTACTTC.

The rearrangement joins TRBV20-1 to TRBJ2-1, with TRBD2 matching over 10 bases. Losses at the gene ends were 0 bases for V and 4 bases for J; bases not matched to a gene: 3. The CDR3 extends over 15 amino acids. Germline CDR1 is DFQATT and CDR2 is SNEGSKA (reference sequence). The CDR3: CSAREKLAGYNEQFF. The CDR3 bases are TGCAGTGCTAGAGAAAAACTAGCGGGATACAATGAGCAGTTCTTC.

CDR3 loop: CATSREGANEQYF. The CDR3 DNA reads TGTGCCACCAGCAGAGAAGGGGCGAACGAGCAGTACTTC. The rearrangement uses TRBV15 and TRBJ2-7, with a possible D match to TRBD1 (5 bases). Looked up from germline, CDR1 is LNHNV and CDR2 is YYDKDF (reference sequence). The CDR3 contains 13 residues. Trimming pared 0 bases from V and 5 bases from J, leaving 8 bases between.

This clonotype was counted ten times or more. The V call is TRBV9, the J call TRBJ1-4; possible D gene TRBD1, 5 bases. With 0 bases removed from V and 4 bases from J, the gap between germline ends came to 10 bases. This CDR3 region has 15 residues. Germline CDR1 SGDLS, CDR2 YYNGEE. The CDR3 spells CASSVGGGVNEKLFF. CDR3 sequence (DNA): TGTGCCAGCAGCGTAGGGGGGGGGGTTAATGAAAAACTGTTTTTT.

The chain links TRBV20-1 to TRBJ2-1; D uncertain. Trimming removed 4 bases from V and 7 bases from J, with 11 bases in between. Germline assignment: CDR1 DFQATT and CDR2 SNEGSKA (reference sequence). The length of the CDR3 is 12 residues. The CDR3 DNA sequence: TGCAGTGCTAATGTGCTGGGGAATGAGCAGTTCTTC. Translation gives CSANVLGNEQFF.

CDR3 coding DNA: TGCAGCGCTGAGGCCTCGGATCCTGAAGCTTTCTTT. Protein product: CSAEASDPEAFF. This chain links TRBV29-1 with TRBJ1-1, with D hard to call. The CDR3 loop spans 12 amino acids. Germline-derived CDR1 and CDR2 are SQVTM and ANQGSEA. The germline V and J ends were trimmed by 7 bases and 6 bases, with 15 bases remaining between them.

The chain carries TRBV10-2 and TRBJ1-1; D possibly corresponds to TRBD1 (6 bases). The CDR3 covers 14 residues. Trimming took 2 bases from V and 5 from J, leaving 12 bases between them. Germline-derived CDR1 and CDR2 are WSHSY and SAAADI. DNA for the CDR3: TGCGCCAGCAGTGAGAACAGGGTTGCGACTGAAGCTTTCTTT. Translation gives CASSENRVATEAFF.

This chain links TRBV5-4 with TRBJ2-5; TRBD1 might be the D (6 bases). CDR3 size: 15 residues. V was trimmed by 4 bases and J by 4 bases, leaving 17 bases between them. Germline lookup yields CDR1 SGHNT and CDR2 YYREEE (reference sequence). The CDR3 loop is CASSRKQGYRETQYF. CDR3 bases: TGTGCCAGCAGCCGGAAACAGGGTTACCGAGAGACCCAGTACTTC.

Note on this clonotype: One end of the junction varies from germline; a read error may be responsible. The chain is built from TRBV2 and TRBJ1-6, with D uncertain. Germline values: CDR1 SNHLY, CDR2 FYNNEI. The CDR3 runs to 15 residues. The CDR3: CASSEVPGNNSPLRF. The CDR3 DNA follows: TGTGCCAGCAGTGAAGTCCCAGGCAACAATTCACCCCTCCGCTTT.

There are many counts of this clonotype. The V gene is TRBV7-8, the J gene TRBJ2-7, with D possibly matching TRBD1 (5 bases). Trimming shortened V by 1 base and J by 5 bases, and 9 bases separated the two germline ends. Germline V CDR1 and CDR2: SGHVS, FQNEAQ. This CDR3 has 13 amino acids. The CDR3 sequence is CASSLVLGDEQYF. CDR3 in DNA: TGTGCCAGCAGCTTAGTCTTAGGGGACGAGCAGTACTTC.

The chain uses TRBV5-1 and TRBJ1-5; D gene ambiguous. Trimming shortened V by 4 bases and J by 4 bases, and 12 bases separated the two germline ends. The germline CDR1 and CDR2 sequences are SGHRS and YFSETQ. The CDR3 has 14 residues. CDR3 nucleotide sequence: TGCGCCAGCAGCCCGGACCGACCTAATCAGCCCCAGCATTTT. Its translation is CASSPDRPNQPQHF.

V is TRBV7-9 and J is TRBJ2-7, with a weak D call TRBD1 (6 bases). Germline lookup yields CDR1 SEHNR and CDR2 FQNEAQ (reference sequence). This CDR3 has 16 residues. The V end was cut by 0 bases, the J end by 2 bases, with 14 bases between. CDR3 residues: CASSLAATGATYEQYF. The CDR3 DNA sequence: TGTGCCAGCAGCTTAGCGGCGACAGGAGCAACCTACGAGCAGTACTTC.

The CDR3 nucleotides read TGTGCCAGCAGCCCCCGCGTTCGAGGCGAGCAGTACTTC. As protein: CASSPRVRGEQYF. J is TRBJ2-7 and V is TRBV11-2, with no clear D. With 5 bases removed from V and 6 bases from J, the gap between germline ends came to 14 bases. Germline V gene lookup returns CDR1 SGHAT and CDR2 FQNNGV. The CDR3 is made up of 13 amino acids.

Only a few counts were recorded for this clonotype. V gene TRBV28 combines with J gene TRBJ1-2; 8 positions agree with TRBD1. Per germline, CDR1 MDHEN and CDR2 SYDVKM. V gave up 11 bases and J gave up 2 bases; unmatched junction bases: 13. The CDR3 covers 15 residues. The CDR3 coding sequence is TGTGCCTCCGGCAACGACAGGGGCCTGAACTATGGCTACACCTTC. This gives the protein CASGNDRGLNYGYTF.

The chain links TRBV5-4 to TRBJ2-7; 8 bases fit TRBD1. This CDR3 comprises 14 residues. J gave up 5 bases and V 4 bases, and 8 bases lay outside the gene matches. The germline gives CDR1 SGHNT, CDR2 YYREEE (reference sequence). The CDR3 nucleotides are TGTGCCAGCAGCCGGGACAGGACGTCGGACGAGCAGTACTTC. Amino acids: CASSRDRTSDEQYF.